The 31 T cell receptor beta chains below were found in one sample sequenced in a study of Ad26.COV2.S vaccination and SARS-CoV-2 variants. Described treatment: 15 to 20 received Ad26.COV2.S at low or high dose, single or two shots; 5 received placebo; per-sample allocation not given. Material that was analyzed had been drawn on day 63 after the first vaccine or placebo injection. TCRdb's table, derived via immunoSEQ multiplex PCR, lists solely in-frame clones and lacks some. The repertoire holds a few hundred thousand clones, with around 92% as singletons. Sequencing used peripheral blood, obtained in a trial of Ad26.COV2.S vaccine versus placebo. Receptor source: a person aged 18-65 years who received the Ad26.COV2.S COVID-19 vaccine or a placebo.

In the case of this clone: The junction shows a germline mismatch at one end, possibly a read error. For the CDR3, the DNA is TGTGCCAGCACCCAACGGGGGGGCCCCCGCTCTGGAAACACCATATATTTT. Translation: CASTQRGGPRSGNTIYF. This chain connects TRBV3-1 (or the pseudogene TRBV3-2) to TRBJ1-3; D is perhaps TRBD1 (6 bases). The V gene's germline CDR1 is LGHDT and CDR2 YNNKEL (reference sequence). The CDR3 extends over 17 amino acids.

The rearrangement uses TRBV19 and TRBJ2-7; possibly TRBD1 or TRBD2 for D (5 bases each). V was shortened by 8 bases and J by 5 bases, with 10 bases between the two germline ends. The germline gives CDR1 LNHDA, CDR2 SQIVND (reference sequence). The CDR3 length is 11 residues. The CDR3 DNA reads TGTGCCAGTCGGGACGGAGACGAGCAGTACTTC. It is translated as CASRDGDEQYF.

The count of this clone is one. The CDR3 region has the DNA TGCGCCAGCAGTGGGGACACTTGGGGCTACGAGCAGTACTTC. Residues: CASSGDTWGYEQYF. The V call is TRBV10-2, the J call TRBJ2-7; D might be TRBD1 (6 bases). Germline V gene lookup returns CDR1 WSHSY and CDR2 SAAADI. Trimming removed 4 bases at V and 3 bases at J, with 13 bases between. The CDR3 runs 14 residues.

This clone has only a few counts. The genes are TRBV7-2 and TRBJ2-7; TRBD2 agrees at 12 bases. The CDR3 extends over 16 amino acids. V was clipped by 5 bases and J by 2 bases; unmatched bases: 7. Germline CDR1 is SGHTA and CDR2 is FQGNSA. The CDR3, as DNA: TGTGCCAGCAGCCTGGGACTAGCGGGCGCCACCTACGAGCAGTACTTC. This codes for CASSLGLAGATYEQYF.

The chain recombines TRBV7-6 with TRBJ1-1; D not resolved. The CDR3 is 15 amino acids. V was trimmed by 0 bases and J by 4 bases, leaving 12 bases between them. Germline V gene lookup returns CDR1 SGHVS and CDR2 FNYEAQ. The CDR3 DNA reads as TGTGCCAGCAGCTTAGCCCGGGGAGGCCTCACTGAAGCTTTCTTT. Translated, it gives CASSLARGGLTEAFF.

Only one count was recorded for this clone. This sequence joins TRBV2 and TRBJ2-4; D unclear. The CDR3 is made up of 14 amino acids. The germline V gene encodes CDR1 SNHLY and CDR2 FYNNEI. The V end was cut by 4 bases, the J end by 4 bases, with 11 bases between. CDR3 in amino acids: CASSVLGLKNIQYF. CDR3 DNA: TGTGCCAGCAGTGTATTAGGTCTTAAAAACATTCAGTACTTC.

This clone has more than one count but fewer than ten. This chain joins TRBV19 and TRBJ1-5, with no clear D. CDR1 is LNHDA and CDR2 is SQIVND in the germline V gene (reference sequence). CDR3 length equals 14 residues. V lost 6 bases and J lost 7, with 16 bases in between. The CDR3 sequence: CASRSFLGEQPQHF. CDR3 coding DNA: TGTGCCAGTAGATCCTTCCTGGGAGAGCAGCCCCAGCATTTT.

This chain's CDR3 is CASSLWDSPYEQYF. The CDR3, as DNA: TGTGCCAGCAGCTTATGGGACAGTCCTTACGAGCAGTACTTC. The genes are TRBV7-8 and TRBJ2-7; 7 bases agree with TRBD1. Germline CDR1 reads SGHVS; CDR2 reads FQNEAQ. V was pared by 2 bases and J by 4 bases, with 5 bases of the junction left unmatched. The CDR3 is made up of 14 amino acids.

This chain uses TRBV30 with TRBJ1-4, with 7 bases aligning to TRBD1. Trimming took 5 bases from V and 4 from J; bases not matched to a gene: 7. The CDR3 has 14 residues. Germline V CDR1 and CDR2: GTSNPN, SVGIG (reference sequence). CDR3 coding DNA: TGTGCCTGGCTTCACAGGGGAAATAATGAAAAACTGTTTTTT. The encoded protein is CAWLHRGNNEKLFF.

This clone has more than one count but fewer than ten. V usage is TRBV3-1 (or the pseudogene TRBV3-2) and J usage is TRBJ2-1; D remains ambiguous. V was shortened by 2 bases and J by 5 bases, with 4 bases between the two germline ends. Germline CDR1 is LGHDT and CDR2 is YNNKEL (reference sequence). This CDR3 comprises 12 residues. In nucleotides, the CDR3 is TGTGCCAGCAGCCAAAAGAACAATGAGCAGTTCTTC. Protein product: CASSQKNNEQFF.

The chain employs TRBV7-8 and TRBJ1-5, with D hard to call. The length of the CDR3 is 15 residues. CDR1 and CDR2 (germline): SGHVS, FQNEAQ. Trimming stripped 1 base from V and 8 bases from J, with 15 bases between. The chain's CDR3 is CASSLVSERVEPQHF. The CDR3 DNA follows: TGTGCCAGCAGCTTAGTAAGTGAAAGGGTGGAGCCCCAGCATTTT.

The chain employs TRBV6-6 and TRBJ2-1, with 10 bases fitting TRBD2. Germline V gene lookup returns CDR1 MNHNY and CDR2 SVGAGI (reference sequence). The CDR3 length is 14 residues. V was pared by 7 bases and J by 4 bases, with 4 bases of the junction left unmatched. CDR3 DNA sequence: TGTGCCAGCACCAAAGCGGGGGGGTACAATGAGCAGTTCTTC. Translated: CASTKAGGYNEQFF.

J is TRBJ2-7 and V is TRBV28, with 12 positions matching TRBD1. This CDR3 is 15 amino acids long. The germline gives CDR1 MDHEN, CDR2 SYDVKM. With V trimmed by 4 bases and J by 6 bases, 7 bases remained unmatched. The CDR3 nucleotides are TGTGCCAGCAGTTATTCCGGGACAGGGGGCTTCGAGCAGTACTTC. It translates to CASSYSGTGGFEQYF.

The chain combines TRBV29-1 with TRBJ1-2; TRBD1 might be the D (6 bases). The germline V and J ends were trimmed by 6 bases and 8 bases, with 13 bases remaining between them. This CDR3 comprises 11 residues. The germline gives CDR1 SQVTM, CDR2 ANQGSEA. The CDR3 coding sequence is TGCAGCGTGTTGGGGGCTTGGGGCTACACCTTC. It translates to CSVLGAWGYTF.

The chain couples TRBV18 to TRBJ2-1; a possible D gene is TRBD1 (6 bases). Per germline, CDR1 KGHSH and CDR2 LQKENI. The CDR3 is 14 amino acids. V was trimmed by 5 bases and J by 1 base, leaving 9 bases between them. Here the CDR3 DNA reads TGTGCCAGCTCATCGGACAGATCCTACAATGAGCAGTTCTTC. Amino acids: CASSSDRSYNEQFF.

This clone was found a few times. This chain's CDR3 is CASSPPGDRVWGSPLHF. CDR3 bases: TGTGCCAGCAGTCCACCGGGGGACAGGGTTTGGGGTTCACCCCTCCACTTT. This chain connects TRBV7-9 to TRBJ1-6; 9 bases are a match to TRBD1. This CDR3 has 17 residues. CDR1 and CDR2 (germline): SEHNR, FQNEAQ (reference sequence). Trimming removed 6 bases from V and 9 bases from J; junction bases left unmatched: 15.

Turning to this clone: Other DNA sequences of this sample code for an identical CDR3. The chain uses TRBV5-1 and TRBJ2-1, with 7 bases fitting TRBD2. V lost 2 bases, J lost 0 bases, and 2 bases stayed unmatched. The CDR3 runs to 15 residues. CDR1 and CDR2 from the germline V gene are SGHRS and YFSETQ. Here the CDR3 reads CASSFGGSSYNEQFF. In nucleotides, the CDR3 is TGCGCCAGCAGCTTCGGGGGGAGCTCCTACAATGAGCAGTTCTTC.

The chain is built from TRBV5-1 and TRBJ2-2; D gene unclear. The germline V gene encodes CDR1 SGHRS and CDR2 YFSETQ. This CDR3 region has 14 residues. Between the trimmed V and J ends, which lost 1 base and 2 bases, there was a span of 6 bases. Written as DNA, the CDR3 is TGCGCCAGCAGCTTGATTGTAAACACCGGGGAGCTGTTTTTT. This sequence encodes CASSLIVNTGELFF.

The chain links TRBV6-2 or TRBV6-3 to TRBJ1-5, with a possible D match to TRBD1 (5 bases). CDR1 and CDR2 from the germline V gene are MNHEY and SVGEGT. The V gene lost 5 bases and the J gene lost 0 bases, with 23 bases spanning the gap. The CDR3 sequence is 19 residues long. The CDR3 DNA follows: TGTGCCAGCAGTCTCCACGATAACAGGCGGGGATATAGCAATCAGCCCCAGCATTTT. This sequence encodes CASSLHDNRRGYSNQPQHF.

The gene calls are TRBV6-5 and TRBJ2-7; TRBD1 is a possible D gene (6 bases). V lost 8 bases to trimming and J lost 3 bases, with 14 bases between them. The length of the CDR3 is 13 residues. In germline, CDR1 is MNHEY, CDR2 SVGAGI. CDR3 sequence reads: CASGWQGNYEQYF. The CDR3 region has the DNA TGTGCCAGCGGGTGGCAGGGGAACTACGAGCAGTACTTC.

V is TRBV6-6 and J is TRBJ1-1; 7 nucleotides align to TRBD1. Germline trimming cut 8 bases from V and 5 bases from J; bases unmatched to any gene: 8. Germline V gives CDR1 MNHNY, CDR2 SVGAGI (reference sequence). This CDR3 has 13 amino acids. The DNA of the CDR3 is TGTGCCAGCGGGGCAGGGGGAAATACTGAAGCTTTCTTT. As protein: CASGAGGNTEAFF.

V gene TRBV7-8 combines with J gene TRBJ1-1; 11 nucleotides line up with TRBD1. Germline V gene data show CDR1 as SGHVS and CDR2 as FQNEAQ. The CDR3 extends over 18 amino acids. The V and J ends lost 5 bases and 1 base, in that order; junction bases with no gene match: 12. DNA for the CDR3: TGTGCCAGCAGCGAACCGGGACAGGGGGTACAAGCGAACACTGAAGCTTTCTTT. Translated, it gives CASSEPGQGVQANTEAFF. Using reference TRBV7-8 and TRBJ1-1 for the parts outside the CDR3, the full variable domain is GAGVSQSPRYKVAKRGQDVALRCDPISGHVSLFWYQQALGQGPEFLTYFQNEAQLDKSGLPSDRFFAERPEGSVSTLKIQRTQQEDSAVYLCASSEPGQGVQANTEAFFGQGTRLTVV.

The genes are TRBV7-6 and TRBJ2-7; D may correspond to TRBD1 or TRBD2 (5 bases each). The CDR3 runs to 13 residues. V was shortened by 4 bases and J by 2 bases, with 9 bases between the two germline ends. Germline V lookup: CDR1 SGHVS, CDR2 FNYEAQ. The CDR3 DNA reads as TGTGCCAGCAGCTACGGGACGGCCTACGAGCAGTACTTC. Its translation is CASSYGTAYEQYF.

This clone appeared a single time. This rearrangement joins TRBV9 to TRBJ2-3; D is possibly TRBD1 or TRBD2 (6 bases each). Between the trimmed V and J ends, which lost 0 bases and 3 bases, there was a span of 8 bases. The length of the CDR3 is 14 residues. CDR1 SGDLS and CDR2 YYNGEE come from the germline V gene. DNA for the CDR3: TGTGCCAGCAGCGTAGAGGGGGGAACAGATACGCAGTATTTT. Protein product: CASSVEGGTDTQYF.

CDR3 sequence (DNA): TGTGCTAGTGGTTTGAGGTTTTGGACAGGATCATCCCAAGAGACCCAGTACTTC. Encoded protein: CASGLRFWTGSSQETQYF. The V and J genes are TRBV12-5 and TRBJ2-5; the match to TRBD1 covers 7 bases. This CDR3 has 18 amino acids. The V gene end was trimmed by 2 bases and the J gene end by 1 base; junction bases not matched to a gene: 13. The germline gives CDR1 LGHNT, CDR2 FRNRAP.

Comment on this clone: Other DNA variants within this sample encode the same CDR3. The gene calls are TRBV7-9 and TRBJ2-7; D is undetermined. Trimming took off 5 bases at V and 1 base at J, with 3 bases between the two ends. Germline V gene data show CDR1 as SEHNR and CDR2 as FQNEAQ (reference sequence). The CDR3 totals 11 residues. The CDR3 DNA follows: TGTGCCAGCAGCCGTTCCTACGAGCAGTACTTC. It is translated as CASSRSYEQYF.

This chain links TRBV5-4 with TRBJ2-7, with D perhaps matching TRBD1 (6 bases). V lost 4 bases and J 1 base, leaving 12 bases between the germline ends. This CDR3 comprises 14 residues. In germline, CDR1 is SGHNT, CDR2 YYREEE (reference sequence). CDR3 DNA sequence: TGTGCCAGCAGCCACGACAGGCCGTCCTACGAGCAGTACTTC. This translates into CASSHDRPSYEQYF. Combining the CDR3 with reference TRBV5-4 and TRBJ2-7 gives the whole variable domain ETGVTQSPTHLIKTRGQQVTLRCSSQSGHNTVSWYQQALGQGPQFIFQYYREEENGRGNFPPRFSGLQFPNYSSELNVNALELDDSALYLCASSHDRPSYEQYFGPGTRLTVT.

The genes are TRBV19 and TRBJ2-2; 7 positions match TRBD1. Unmatched junction bases numbered 9, after V lost 11 bases and J lost 0 bases. Germline V CDR1 and CDR2: LNHDA, SQIVND (reference sequence). CDR3 length: 15 amino acids. CDR3 sequence reads: CAVKRDSPNTGELFF. CDR3 in DNA: TGTGCCGTTAAAAGGGACAGTCCGAACACCGGGGAGCTGTTTTTT.

The rearrangement uses TRBV25-1 and TRBJ1-4; TRBD1 matches 8 bases. The CDR3 length is 14 residues. V gave up 5 bases and J gave up 8 bases; unmatched junction bases: 7. Germline V gene lookup returns CDR1 MGHDK and CDR2 SYGVNS. DNA for the CDR3: TGTGCCAGCAGTTCAGGGGGCCGTTGGGAAAAACTGTTTTTT. Its protein product is CASSSGGRWEKLFF. Based on the CDR3 plus reference TRBV25-1 and TRBJ1-4, the full variable domain is EADIYQTPRYLVIGTGKKITLECSQTMGHDKMYWYQQDPGMELHLIHYSYGVNSTEKGDLSSESTVSRIRTEHFPLTLESARPSHTSQYLCASSSGGRWEKLFFGSGTQLSVL.

The chain couples TRBV27 to TRBJ2-1, with D uncertain. The CDR3 has 12 residues. Germline CDR1 and CDR2: MNHEY and SMNVEV (reference sequence). The V end was cut by 4 bases, the J end by 4 bases, with 5 bases between. This CDR3 reads CASSSQYNEQFF. The CDR3 DNA reads as TGTGCCAGCAGTTCCCAGTACAATGAGCAGTTCTTC.

CDR3 in amino acids: CATSRGRDRVLYEQYF. In DNA, the CDR3 is TGTGCCACCAGCAGAGGCCGGGACAGGGTTCTATACGAGCAGTACTTC. V and J are TRBV15 and TRBJ2-7, with 9 nucleotides matching TRBD1. Trimming at V came to 1 base and at J to 4 bases, leaving 8 bases not matched to a gene. The germline V gene has CDR1 LNHNV and CDR2 YYDKDF (reference sequence). There are 16 residues in the CDR3.